The next 25 T cell receptor beta chains were all read from a single sample in a study of tumor and adjacent non-tumor tissue in lung cancer. TCRbeta libraries were built with three rounds of nested PCR, modified from ARM-PCR. Each CDR3 protein is one row after TCRdb ran MiXCR on the multiplex PCR reads. In the table there are some 80,000 distinct CDR3 sequences, approximately 80% of which are singletons. RNA was extracted from bulk tissue without any cell sorting. More than 3 cm separated this lung sample from the edge of the tumor. The sample comprised distant non-tumor lung tissue. The receptors derive from a man in his sixties with non-small cell lung cancer.

This clonotype was recorded only once. The CDR3 does not end in the conserved phenylalanine or tryptophan, so this is likely a read error. The CDR3 DNA sequence: TGTGCCAGCAGCTTCTCCCCCGGGACTAGCGGGGGGGCACGTACGCAGTATCTT. This translates into CASSFSPGTSGGARTQYL. The chain employs TRBV5-4 and TRBJ2-3, with 16 bases that match TRBD2. The germline V gene has CDR1 SGHNT and CDR2 YYREEE (reference sequence). CDR3 length equals 18 residues. Trimming at V came to 2 bases and at J to 8 bases, leaving 11 bases not matched to a gene.

Comments on this clonotype: At one end, the junction sequence differs from germline, possibly due to a read error. The rearrangement uses TRBV20-1 and TRBJ2-7, with TRBD2 identical over 7 bases. The CDR3 length is 14 residues. Looked up from germline, CDR1 is DFQATT and CDR2 is SNEGSKA (reference sequence). CDR3 loop: CSAGVERDKHELYF. CDR3 nucleotide sequence: TGCAGTGCTGGGGTCGAGCGGGATAAGCACGAGCTGTATTTC.

About this clonotype itself: The germline gene is not matched at one end of the junction; a read error may be the cause. The rearrangement uses TRBV20-1 and TRBJ2-7, with 7 bases fitting TRBD1. CDR3 size: 12 residues. Germline V gene sequence: CDR1 DFQATT, CDR2 SNEGSKA (reference sequence). The CDR3 reads CSTRENRGEQYF. Here the CDR3 DNA reads TGCAGTACTAGAGAGAACAGGGGCGAACAGTACTTC.

The sample holds one count of this clonotype. In DNA form, the CDR3 reads TGTGCCAGCAGCTTAGTTCCAAAGGACAGGACCTCTGGGGCCAACGTCCCAACTTTC. Translating gives CASSLVPKDRTSGANVPTF. The rearrangement uses TRBV11-2 and TRBJ2-6; 7 bases line up with TRBD1. Trimming took 1 base from V and 19 from J; bases not matched to a gene: 28. The CDR3 is 19 amino acids. Germline CDR1 and CDR2: SGHAT and FQNNGV.

This clonotype has a handful of counts. A much more abundant neighbour one base away suggests this may be a read error. This sequence joins TRBV5-8 and TRBJ1-1, with unresolved D. The CDR3 sequence is 12 residues long. CDR1 is SGHTS, CDR2 YDEGEE, per germline. CDR3 amino acids: CAISLVQTEAFF. As DNA, the CDR3 is TGTGCCATCAGCTTGGTCCAGACTGAAGCTTTCTTT.

As concerns this clonotype: One end of the junction fails to match germline, which may point to a read error. The chain joins TRBV6-5 to TRBJ1-5; possibly TRBD1 for D (6 bases). The CDR3 length is 15 residues. Germline assignment: CDR1 MNHEY and CDR2 SVGAGI. The CDR3 bases are TGTGACAACAGTTACCTACAGGGAAGCAATCAGTCCCAGCATTTT. The encoded protein is CDNSYLQGSNQSQHF.

In regard to this clonotype: This may be a read error: a much more frequent sequence differs by one nucleotide. The V call is TRBV14, the J call TRBJ2-7; weak D call: TRBD1 (5 bases). The germline V gene has CDR1 SGHDN and CDR2 FVKESK. The CDR3 contains 14 residues. Trimming took off 3 bases at V and 6 bases at J, with 15 bases between the two ends. The CDR3 DNA is TGTGCCAGCAGCCATGGACATATGATTCGCGAGCAGTACTTC. Amino acid sequence: CASSHGHMIREQYF. Filled out from reference TRBV14 and TRBJ2-7, the complete variable domain reads EAGVTQFPSHSVIEKGQTVTLRCDPISGHDNLYWYRRVMGKEIKFLLHFVKESKQDESGMPNNRFLAERTGGTYSTLKVQPAELEDSGVYFCASSHGHMIREQYFGPGTRLTVT.

This clonotype came up a few times. This clone may be a read error of a much larger clone one base away. This chain connects TRBV4-1 to TRBJ1-2; D unresolved. Trimming pared 0 bases from V and 2 bases from J, leaving 13 bases between. There are 16 residues in the CDR3. The germline V gene has CDR1 MGHRA and CDR2 YSYEKL. CDR3 region: CASSQDISCFNYGYTF. CDR3 nucleotides: TGCGCCAGCAGCCAAGATATTTCGTGTTTCAACTATGGCTACACCTTC.

Comments on this clonotype: A much larger clone differs by one base, so this may be a read error. The V gene is TRBV7-9, the J gene TRBJ1-4; D uncertain. There are 15 residues in the CDR3. Germline V gene data show CDR1 as SEHNR and CDR2 as FQNEAQ (reference sequence). V shed 5 bases and J shed 8 bases, with 18 bases lying between them. The CDR3 loop is CASSLSSGSSEKLFF. The CDR3 DNA follows: TGTGCCAGCAGCCTATCCTCGGGTAGTAGCGAAAAACTGTTTTTT.

Turning to this clonotype: An end of the junction differs from the germline gene, which may be a read error. The chain combines TRBV20-1 with TRBJ2-1; 9 bases are a match to TRBD2. In germline, CDR1 is DFQATT, CDR2 SNEGSKA (reference sequence). This CDR3 contains 15 residues. The CDR3 region is CSARTERGVYNDQFF. CDR3 sequence (DNA): TGCAGTGCCAGAACTGAGCGGGGGGTCTACAATGACCAGTTCTTC.

For this clonotype: At one of its ends the junction is not consistent with the germline gene, which may arise from a read error. The V gene is TRBV29-1, the J gene TRBJ2-7; weak D call: TRBD2 (6 bases). This CDR3 contains 15 residues. Germline V lookup: CDR1 SQVTM, CDR2 ANQGSEA. CDR3 region: CNVGGWVALSAEQYF. CDR3 DNA sequence: TGCAACGTTGGAGGGTGGGTCGCTCTCTCGGCCGAGCAGTACTTC.

This chain joins TRBV11-2 and TRBJ1-6, with D perhaps matching TRBD1 (5 bases). The CDR3 contains 15 residues. V gave up 9 bases and J gave up 3 bases, with 15 bases separating them. Germline lookup yields CDR1 SGHAT and CDR2 FQNNGV. The DNA of the CDR3 is TGTGCCAGTATCTTAGGAGGGGACTATAATTCACCCCTCCACTTT. Its translation: CASILGGDYNSPLHF. Full variable domain (rest looked up from reference TRBV11-2 and TRBJ1-6): EAGVAQSPRYKIIEKRQSVAFWCNPISGHATLYWYQQILGQGPKLLIQFQNNGVVDDSQLPKDRFSAERLKGVDSTLKIQPAKLEDSAVYLCASILGGDYNSPLHFGNGTRLTVT.

Regarding this clonotype: Mismatch with germline at one junction end may stem from a read error. The V gene is TRBV6-5, the J gene TRBJ2-6, with TRBD2 identical over 7 bases. This CDR3 region has 17 residues. In germline, CDR1 is MNHEY, CDR2 SVGAGI. CDR3 residues: CASSLAGASSGATVLIF. The CDR3 DNA reads as TGTGCCAGCAGCCTGGCGGGAGCCAGCTCTGGGGCCACCGTCCTGATTTTT.

About this clonotype: The junction shows a germline mismatch at one end, possibly a read error. The chain recombines TRBV6-6 with TRBJ2-1, with 9 bases lining up with TRBD2. This CDR3 has 18 amino acids. The germline V gene has CDR1 MNHNY and CDR2 SVGAGI (reference sequence). CDR3 amino acids: CASSYSVWREGSGNEQFF. The CDR3 region has the DNA TGTGCCAGCAGTTACTCTGTCTGGCGGGAGGGCAGTGGCAATGAGCAGTTTTTC.

As to this clonotype: An end of the junction does not agree with germline; a read error may underlie this. The CDR3 DNA follows: TGCAGCGTCGAACTTCCGGGACAGGGGTATTCCGGCGGGGAAGATATGCAGTATTTT. This sequence encodes CSVELPGQGYSGGEDMQYF. The chain combines TRBV29-1 with TRBJ2-3; 10 bases agree with TRBD1. CDR1 and CDR2 from the germline V gene are SQVTM and ANQGSEA. This CDR3 is built from 19 residues.

As regards this clonotype: A read error is likely, as this CDR3 ends without the conserved phenylalanine or tryptophan. The V and J genes are TRBV6-1 and TRBJ2-2, with D perhaps given as TRBD1 or TRBD2 (5 bases each). The CDR3 loop spans 14 amino acids. Germline V CDR1 and CDR2: MNHNS, SASEGT. CDR3 in amino acids: CTSSSGTNTRELFI. The CDR3 bases are TGTACCAGCAGTTCCGGGACCAACACCAGGGAGCTGTTTATT.

The genes are TRBV4-1 and TRBJ2-1, with D possibly TRBD2 on 6 matching bases. From germline, CDR1 is MGHRA and CDR2 YSYEKL. Deletions cut 4 bases from V and 8 bases from J, with 24 bases between. This CDR3 region has 17 residues. The CDR3 region is CASSRPRLVGGNDEQFF. DNA of the CDR3: TGCGCCAGCAGCCGACCTCGCCTAGTGGGGGGAAACGATGAGCAGTTCTTC.

The V call is TRBV7-4, the J call TRBJ2-7, with 8 bases lining up with TRBD1. This CDR3 spans 14 amino acids. CDR1 is SGHVT, CDR2 SQSDAQ, per germline. Trimming cost V 9 bases and J 6 bases; bases outside gene matches: 13. Here the CDR3 reads CARRDRPLLLEQYF. The CDR3 coding sequence is TGTGCCAGGAGGGACAGGCCCCTTTTACTCGAGCAGTACTTC.

This clonotype was found once. Its ends do not fully match the called genes, so a read error is possible. The chain employs TRBV5-6 and TRBJ1-1; D is possibly TRBD1 (5 bases). The CDR3 sequence is 13 residues long. CDR1 is SGHDT and CDR2 is YYEEEE in the germline V gene. DNA for the CDR3: TGTGCCAGCAGCTCGCTTCAGGGCAGTGAAGTTTCCTTT. Translated: CASSSLQGSEVSF.

The rearrangement uses TRBV20-1 and TRBJ2-5; D is unclear. CDR3 length: 13 residues. Trimming took 3 bases from V and 5 from J, leaving 13 bases between them. Germline V lookup: CDR1 DFQATT, CDR2 SNEGSKA (reference sequence). CDR3 protein: CSASNLDVETQYF. The CDR3 DNA is TGCAGTGCTAGTAATCTAGATGTGGAGACCCAGTACTTC.

The rearrangement uses TRBV6-1 and TRBJ2-7; 7 bases are shared with TRBD2. Germline-derived CDR1 and CDR2 are MNHNS and SASEGT. Germline trimming cut 2 bases from V and 0 bases from J; bases unmatched to any gene: 19. CDR3 size: 20 residues. Written as DNA, the CDR3 is TGTGCCAGCAGTGAATTACTGGAGGGGCGGGAGAGCCTCCCCTCCTACGAGCAGTACTTC. Translated: CASSELLEGRESLPSYEQYF.

Points on this clonotype: This CDR3 is missing its conserved last phenylalanine or tryptophan, likely due to a read error. This chain links TRBV11-2 with TRBJ1-6; D is possibly TRBD1 (5 bases). CDR3 length equals 15 residues. Germline CDR1 and CDR2: SGHAT and FQNNGV. The CDR3 is CASSLGEDNNSPLHL. The CDR3 DNA follows: TGTGCTAGCAGCTTAGGAGAGGACAATAATTCACCCCTCCACTTG.

The CDR3 DNA follows: TGTGCCTGGAGTTCACCGGGAGCGGGAGGAACCGGGGAGCTGTTTTTT. Translated: CAWSSPGAGGTGELFF. V and J are TRBV30 and TRBJ2-2; 9 nucleotides match TRBD2. Trimming at V came to 2 bases and at J to 5 bases, leaving 9 bases not matched to a gene. This CDR3 region has 16 residues. CDR1 and CDR2 from the germline V gene are GTSNPN and SVGIG (reference sequence).

A note on this clonotype: A much larger clone lies one base from this, so it may be a read error. The V call is TRBV5-1, the J call TRBJ1-5, with 10 nucleotides matching TRBD1. This CDR3 comprises 13 residues. The germline V gene encodes CDR1 SGHRS and CDR2 YFSETQ. In DNA form, the CDR3 reads TGCGCCAGCAGCTACGGACAGGGGGAGCCCCATCATTTT. The encoded protein is CASSYGQGEPHHF.

The V and J genes are TRBV11-3 and TRBJ2-1; unclear D gene. Looked up from germline, CDR1 is SGHNT and CDR2 is YENEEA. This CDR3 has 15 residues. V was cut by 1 base and J by 0 bases, with 7 bases left in between. CDR3 sequence (DNA): TGTGCCAGCAGCTTAGCGGGCGGCTCCTACAATGAGCAGTTCTTC. This translates into CASSLAGGSYNEQFF.